These T cell receptor beta chains were read from a single sample in a study of beta chain features in type 1 diabetes. Sequencing used immunoSEQ multiplex PCR; TCRdb keeps in-frame clones, though not all of them. The data show 150,000 to 200,000 clones, over 6% seen once. What was sequenced was central memory CD4+ T cells from blood. The source of these receptors is a man younger than 35 with type 1 diabetes. Both conserved end residues are part of each CDR3. D genes are given only for firm matches. Rows may omit the clone size; those that give it use once, few, many or a size class.

TRBD2	TRBV10-2	TRBJ2-5	few	TGCGCCAGCAGTGAGTCGGCCTCGGGAGGGGAGACCCAGTACTTC	CASSESASGGETQYF
.	TRBV14	TRBJ2-3	few	TGTGCCAGCAGCCTTTTCCCGGGGTCGGTCGGCACAGATACGCAGTATTTT	CASSLFPGSVGTDTQYF
TRBD1	TRBV18	TRBJ2-5	.	TGTGCCAGCTCTCGACAGGGGGGAGAGACCCAGTACTTC	CASSRQGGETQYF
.	TRBV4-3	TRBJ1-1	.	TGCGCCAGCAGCCTGGGGGGTTCGAACACTGAAGCTTTCTTT	CASSLGGSNTEAFF
.	TRBV30	TRBJ2-3	few	TGTGCCTCCCAGAGCAGGGGGCGGGGGACAGATACGCAGTATTTT	CASQSRGRGTDTQYF
.	TRBV7-2	TRBJ1-1	many	TGTGCCAGCAGCTTAGATCAGGGGAGTGGGGAAGCTTTCTTT	CASSLDQGSGEAFF
TRBD1	TRBV7-2	TRBJ2-7	.	TGTGCCAGCAGCCCATCAAGGACAGGGTTCGAGCAGTACTTC	CASSPSRTGFEQYF
.	TRBV6-6	TRBJ1-4	few	TGTGCCAGCAGTAGACAGTCAACTAATGAAAAACTGTTTTTT	CASSRQSTNEKLFF
TRBD2	TRBV10-3	TRBJ2-5	few	TGTGCCATCAGTAGCGGGGGGGCCTCAGAGACCCAGTACTTC	CAISSGGASETQYF
.	TRBV4-2	TRBJ1-2	many	TGTGCCAGCAGCCAAGATTTGGGGGCTGACTATGGCTACACCTTC	CASSQDLGADYGYTF
.	TRBV6-4	TRBJ2-1	.	TGTGCCAGCAGTGTTGGAGCTTACAATGAGCAGTTCTTC	CASSVGAYNEQFF
TRBD2	TRBV10-3	TRBJ2-3	.	TGTGCCATCAGCCAGACTCCGACGGGGGGATTGGATACGCAGTATTTT	CAISQTPTGGLDTQYF
TRBD2	TRBV7-2	TRBJ2-2	.	TGTGCCAGCAGCCGGGGGGGGTTTTCCAACACCGGGGAGCTGTTTTTT	CASSRGGFSNTGELFF
.	TRBV19	TRBJ2-1	.	TGTGCCAGTAGTAGGGGGGACCTCTACAATGAGCAGTTCTTC	CASSRGDLYNEQFF
.	TRBV21-1	TRBJ2-3	.	TGTGCCAGCAGCGCACCAGAGGGAGATACGCAGTATTTT	CASSAPEGDTQYF
TRBD1	TRBV9	TRBJ2-3	.	TGTGCCAGCAGCGCCGGGACAGGTCTTCTCACAGATACGCAGTATTTT	CASSAGTGLLTDTQYF
TRBD2	TRBV28	TRBJ2-7	.	TGTGCCACTCCTAGCGGGAGGGCCGACGAGCAGTACTTC	CATPSGRADEQYF
.	TRBV18	TRBJ2-7	many	TGTGCCAGCTCAACAGACAGTAACTACGAGCAGTACTTC	CASSTDSNYEQYF
.	TRBV4-3	TRBJ1-2	.	TGCGCCAGCAGCCAAGGGGTGGGCAGGGCTGACTATGGCTACACCTTC	CASSQGVGRADYGYTF
TRBD1	TRBV7-9	TRBJ1-1	few	TGTGCCAGCAGCAGGACAGGGGGCGCTGGGGTGAACACTGAAGCTTTCTTT	CASSRTGGAGVNTEAFF
.	TRBV5-1	TRBJ2-3	few	TGCGCCAGCAATGAAGATAGCGGAGCAAACGGGGATACGCAGTATTTT	CASNEDSGANGDTQYF
.	TRBV27	TRBJ2-7	.	TGTGCCAGCAGGGTTGGCGGGCCCAACTACGAGCAGTACTTC	CASRVGGPNYEQYF
.	TRBV6-1	TRBJ2-7	.	TGTGCCAGCAGTGAGGATCTCCTAGCGACCGAGCAGTACTTC	CASSEDLLATEQYF